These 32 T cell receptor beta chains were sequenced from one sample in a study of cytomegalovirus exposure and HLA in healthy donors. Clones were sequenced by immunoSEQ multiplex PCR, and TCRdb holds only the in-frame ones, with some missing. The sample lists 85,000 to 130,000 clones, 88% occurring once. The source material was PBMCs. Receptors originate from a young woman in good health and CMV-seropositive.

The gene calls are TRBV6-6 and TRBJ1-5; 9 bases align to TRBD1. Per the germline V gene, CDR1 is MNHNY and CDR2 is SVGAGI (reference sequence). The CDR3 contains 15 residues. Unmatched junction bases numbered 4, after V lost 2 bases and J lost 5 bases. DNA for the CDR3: TGTGCCAGCAGTTACCGGGACAGGGTAGATCAGCCCCAGCATTTT. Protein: CASSYRDRVDQPQHF.

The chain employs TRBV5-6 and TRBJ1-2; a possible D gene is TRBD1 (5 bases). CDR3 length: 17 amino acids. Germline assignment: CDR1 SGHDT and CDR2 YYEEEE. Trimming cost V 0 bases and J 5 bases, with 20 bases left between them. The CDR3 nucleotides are TGTGCCAGCAGCTTGGTGCACAGGCCTGCTACCGCTTATGGCTACACCTTC. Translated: CASSLVHRPATAYGYTF.

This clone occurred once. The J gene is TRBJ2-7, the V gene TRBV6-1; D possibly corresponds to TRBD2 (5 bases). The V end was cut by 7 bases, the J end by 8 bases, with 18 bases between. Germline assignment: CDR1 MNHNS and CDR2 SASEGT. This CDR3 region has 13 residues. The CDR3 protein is CASIRGPYLQQYF. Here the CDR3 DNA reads TGTGCCAGCATCCGGGGTCCCTACTTACAGCAGTACTTC.

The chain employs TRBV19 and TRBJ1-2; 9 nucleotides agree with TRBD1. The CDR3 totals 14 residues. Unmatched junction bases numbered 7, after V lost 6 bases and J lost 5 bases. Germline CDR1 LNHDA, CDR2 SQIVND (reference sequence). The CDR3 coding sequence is TGTGCCAGTAGCCTCACAGGGGGCGGGTATGGCTACACCTTC. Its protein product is CASSLTGGGYGYTF.

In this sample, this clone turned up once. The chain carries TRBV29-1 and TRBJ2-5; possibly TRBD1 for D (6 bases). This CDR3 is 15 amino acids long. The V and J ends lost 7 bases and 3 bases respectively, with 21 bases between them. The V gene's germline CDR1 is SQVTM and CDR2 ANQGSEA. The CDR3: CSAHRYGDTEETQYF. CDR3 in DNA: TGCAGCGCCCACCGCTATGGGGACACAGAAGAGACCCAGTACTTC.

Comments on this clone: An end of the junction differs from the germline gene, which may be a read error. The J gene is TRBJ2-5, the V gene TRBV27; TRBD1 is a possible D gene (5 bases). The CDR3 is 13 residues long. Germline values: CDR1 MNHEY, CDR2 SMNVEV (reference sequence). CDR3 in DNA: TGTGCCAGCAGTTTTTTGGGGCAGTCGGATCCCCACTTC. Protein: CASSFLGQSDPHF.

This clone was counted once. CDR3 coding DNA: TGTGCCAGCAGCCAAACTAGTTCCGGGGAGCTGTTTTTT. Translation: CASSQTSSGELFF. The J gene is TRBJ2-2, the V gene TRBV11-2; possibly TRBD2 for D (5 bases). This CDR3 region has 13 residues. V lost 5 bases and J lost 6, with 10 bases in between. Germline CDR1 is SGHAT and CDR2 is FQNNGV.

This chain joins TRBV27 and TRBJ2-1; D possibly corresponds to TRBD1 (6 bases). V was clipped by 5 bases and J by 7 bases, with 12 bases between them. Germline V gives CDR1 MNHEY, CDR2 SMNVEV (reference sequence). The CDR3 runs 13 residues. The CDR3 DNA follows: TGTGCCAGCAGTCCCGGACAGTCGAATGAGCAGTTCTTC. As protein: CASSPGQSNEQFF.

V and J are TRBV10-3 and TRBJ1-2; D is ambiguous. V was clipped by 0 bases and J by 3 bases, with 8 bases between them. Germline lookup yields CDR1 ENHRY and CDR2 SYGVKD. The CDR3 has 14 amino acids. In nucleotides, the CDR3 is TGTGCCATCAGTGAGTCGGGCGGGGACTATGGCTACACCTTC. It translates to CAISESGGDYGYTF.

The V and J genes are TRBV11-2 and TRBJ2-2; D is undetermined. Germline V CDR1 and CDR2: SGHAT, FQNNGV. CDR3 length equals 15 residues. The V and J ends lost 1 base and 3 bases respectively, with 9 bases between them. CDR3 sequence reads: CASSLASHYTGELFF. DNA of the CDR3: TGTGCCAGCAGCTTAGCAAGCCATTACACCGGGGAGCTGTTTTTT. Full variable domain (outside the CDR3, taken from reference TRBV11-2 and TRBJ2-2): EAGVAQSPRYKIIEKRQSVAFWCNPISGHATLYWYQQILGQGPKLLIQFQNNGVVDDSQLPKDRFSAERLKGVDSTLKIQPAKLEDSAVYLCASSLASHYTGELFFGEGSRLTVL.

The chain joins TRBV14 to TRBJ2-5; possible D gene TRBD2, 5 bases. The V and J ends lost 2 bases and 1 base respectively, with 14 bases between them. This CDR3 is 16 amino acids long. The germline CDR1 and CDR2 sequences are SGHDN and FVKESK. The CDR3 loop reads CASSQRPRTSQETQYF. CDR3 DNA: TGTGCCAGCAGCCAAAGGCCAAGGACTTCCCAAGAGACCCAGTACTTC.

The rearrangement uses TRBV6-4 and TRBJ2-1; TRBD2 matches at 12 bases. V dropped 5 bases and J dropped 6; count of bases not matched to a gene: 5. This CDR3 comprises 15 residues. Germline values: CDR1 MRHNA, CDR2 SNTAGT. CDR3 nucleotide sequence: TGTGCCAGCAGTCCGACTAGCGGGGGAATCAATGAGCAGTTCTTC. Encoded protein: CASSPTSGGINEQFF.

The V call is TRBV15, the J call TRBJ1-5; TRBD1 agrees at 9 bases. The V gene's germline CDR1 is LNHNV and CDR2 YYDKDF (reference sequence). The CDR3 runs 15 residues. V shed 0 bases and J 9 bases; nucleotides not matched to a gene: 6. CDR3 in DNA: TGTGCCACCAGCAGAGATCGCACAGGGGGCACGCCCCAGCATTTT. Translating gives CATSRDRTGGTPQHF.

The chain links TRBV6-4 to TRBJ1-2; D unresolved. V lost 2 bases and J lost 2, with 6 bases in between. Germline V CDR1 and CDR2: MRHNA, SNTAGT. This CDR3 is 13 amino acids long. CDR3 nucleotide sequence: TGTGCCAGCAGTGACAAGGAGAACTATGGCTACACCTTC. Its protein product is CASSDKENYGYTF.

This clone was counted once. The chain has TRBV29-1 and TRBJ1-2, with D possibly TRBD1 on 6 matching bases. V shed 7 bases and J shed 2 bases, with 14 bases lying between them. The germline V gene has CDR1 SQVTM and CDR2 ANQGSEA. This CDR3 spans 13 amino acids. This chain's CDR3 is CSDRDGTNYGYTF. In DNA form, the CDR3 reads TGCAGCGACAGGGACGGGACAAACTATGGCTACACCTTC.

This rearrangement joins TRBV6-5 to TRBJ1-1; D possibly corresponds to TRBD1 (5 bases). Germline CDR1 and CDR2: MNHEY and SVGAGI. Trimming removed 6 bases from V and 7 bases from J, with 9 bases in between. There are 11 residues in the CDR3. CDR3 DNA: TGTGCCAGCAGACGAGACAGTGAAGCTTTCTTT. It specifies CASRRDSEAFF.

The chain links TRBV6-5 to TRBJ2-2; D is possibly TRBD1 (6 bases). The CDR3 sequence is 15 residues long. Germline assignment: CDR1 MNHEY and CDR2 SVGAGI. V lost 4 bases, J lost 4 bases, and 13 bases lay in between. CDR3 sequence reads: CASSSDRRGTGELFF. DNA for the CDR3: TGTGCCAGCAGTTCGGACAGAAGGGGCACCGGGGAGCTGTTTTTT.

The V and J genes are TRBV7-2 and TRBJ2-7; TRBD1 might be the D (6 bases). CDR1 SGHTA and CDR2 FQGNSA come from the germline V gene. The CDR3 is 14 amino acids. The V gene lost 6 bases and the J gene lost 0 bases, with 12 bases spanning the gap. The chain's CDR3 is CASSQARGSYEQYF. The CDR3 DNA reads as TGTGCCAGCAGTCAGGCCAGGGGCTCCTACGAGCAGTACTTC.

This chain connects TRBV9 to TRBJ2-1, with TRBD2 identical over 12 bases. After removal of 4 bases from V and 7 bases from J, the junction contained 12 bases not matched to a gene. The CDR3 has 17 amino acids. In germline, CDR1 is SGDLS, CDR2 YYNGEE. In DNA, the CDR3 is TGTGCCAGCAGCACCGGGACTAGCGGGCCCCCGTGGAATGAGCAGTTCTTC. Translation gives CASSTGTSGPPWNEQFF.

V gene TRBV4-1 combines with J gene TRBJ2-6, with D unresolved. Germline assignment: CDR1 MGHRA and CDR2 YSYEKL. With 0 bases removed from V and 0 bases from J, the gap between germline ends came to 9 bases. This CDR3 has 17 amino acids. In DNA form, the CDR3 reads TGCGCCAGCAGCCAAGAGAGACGGAGCTCTGGGGCCAACGTCCTGACTTTC. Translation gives CASSQERRSSGANVLTF.

For the CDR3, the DNA is TGTGCCAGCAGCGGGGGGGGGAACACTGAAGCTTTCTTT. As protein: CASSGGGNTEAFF. This rearrangement joins TRBV7-9 to TRBJ1-1; the D gene is possibly TRBD1 (5 bases). The CDR3 covers 13 residues. Between the trimmed V and J ends, which lost 5 bases and 1 base, there was a span of 8 bases. Germline V gives CDR1 SEHNR, CDR2 FQNEAQ (reference sequence).

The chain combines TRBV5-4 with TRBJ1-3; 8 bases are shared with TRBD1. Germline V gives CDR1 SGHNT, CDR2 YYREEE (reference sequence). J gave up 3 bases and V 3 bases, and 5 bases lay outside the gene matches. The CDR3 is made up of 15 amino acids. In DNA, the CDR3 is TGTGCCAGCAGCTCGGTAGGACAGGGTGGAAACACCATATATTTT. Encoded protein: CASSSVGQGGNTIYF.

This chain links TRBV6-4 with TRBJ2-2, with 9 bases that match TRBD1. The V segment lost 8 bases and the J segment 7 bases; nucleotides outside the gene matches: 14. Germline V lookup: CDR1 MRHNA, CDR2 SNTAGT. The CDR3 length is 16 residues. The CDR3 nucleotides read TGTGCCAGCGCTCCGGGGACAGGGTTTGAGGTCGGGGAGCTGTTTTTT. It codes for CASAPGTGFEVGELFF.

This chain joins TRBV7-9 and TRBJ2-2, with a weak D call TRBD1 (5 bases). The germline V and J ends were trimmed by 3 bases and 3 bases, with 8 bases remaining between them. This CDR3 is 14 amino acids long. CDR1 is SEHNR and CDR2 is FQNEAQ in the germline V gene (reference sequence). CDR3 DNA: TGTGCCAGCAGCTTTTCCAGGGACACCGGGGAGCTGTTTTTT. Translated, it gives CASSFSRDTGELFF.

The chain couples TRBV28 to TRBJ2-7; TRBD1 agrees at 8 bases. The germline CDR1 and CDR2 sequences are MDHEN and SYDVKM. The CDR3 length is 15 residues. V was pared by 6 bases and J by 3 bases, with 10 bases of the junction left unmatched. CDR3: CASSRRQGSNYEQYV. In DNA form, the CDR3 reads TGTGCCAGCAGCCGGCGACAGGGGTCGAACTACGAGCAGTACGTC.

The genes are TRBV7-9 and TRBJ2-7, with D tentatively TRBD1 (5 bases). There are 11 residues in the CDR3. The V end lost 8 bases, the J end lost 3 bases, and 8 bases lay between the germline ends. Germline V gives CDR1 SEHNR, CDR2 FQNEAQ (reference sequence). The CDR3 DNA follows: TGTGCCAGCGGCAGGGTCTACGAGCAGTACTTC. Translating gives CASGRVYEQYF.

CDR3 DNA: TGTGCCAGCAGCTCCAGACAGGGGCTAGGGAATTCACCCCTCCACTTT. This encodes CASSSRQGLGNSPLHF. The V gene is TRBV7-6, the J gene TRBJ1-6; 8 bases fit TRBD1. Per the germline V gene, CDR1 is SGHVS and CDR2 is FNYEAQ. The V gene end was trimmed by 4 bases and the J gene end by 7 bases; junction bases not matched to a gene: 9. The length of the CDR3 is 16 residues.

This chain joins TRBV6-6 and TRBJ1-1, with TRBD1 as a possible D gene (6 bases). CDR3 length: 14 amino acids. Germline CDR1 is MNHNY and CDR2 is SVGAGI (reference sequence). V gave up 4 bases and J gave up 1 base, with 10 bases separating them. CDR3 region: CASSSLTGNTEAFF. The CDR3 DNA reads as TGTGCCAGCAGTTCATTGACAGGGAACACTGAAGCTTTCTTT.

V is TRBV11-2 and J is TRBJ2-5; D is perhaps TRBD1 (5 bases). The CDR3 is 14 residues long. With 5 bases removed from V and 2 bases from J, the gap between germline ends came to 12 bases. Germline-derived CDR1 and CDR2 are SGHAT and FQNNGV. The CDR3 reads CASSPSRQQETQYF. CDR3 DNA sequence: TGTGCCAGCAGCCCCTCCCGACAGCAAGAGACCCAGTACTTC.

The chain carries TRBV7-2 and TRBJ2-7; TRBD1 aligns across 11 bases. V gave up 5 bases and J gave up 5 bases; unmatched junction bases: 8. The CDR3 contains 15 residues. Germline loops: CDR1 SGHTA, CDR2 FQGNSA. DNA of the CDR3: TGTGCCAGCAGCGACCCGGGACAGGGGGTTCACGAGCAGTACGTC. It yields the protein CASSDPGQGVHEQYV.

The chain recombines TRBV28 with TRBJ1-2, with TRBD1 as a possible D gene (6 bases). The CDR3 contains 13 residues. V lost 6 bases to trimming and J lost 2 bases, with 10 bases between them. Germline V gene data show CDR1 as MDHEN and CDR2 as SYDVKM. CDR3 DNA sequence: TGTGCCAGCAGGTTGGGACACAACTATGGCTACACCTTC. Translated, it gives CASRLGHNYGYTF.

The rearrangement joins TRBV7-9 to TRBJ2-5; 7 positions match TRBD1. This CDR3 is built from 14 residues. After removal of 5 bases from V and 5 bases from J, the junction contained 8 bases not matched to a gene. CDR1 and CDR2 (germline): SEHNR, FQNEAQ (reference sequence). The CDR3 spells CASSPTTGWETQYF. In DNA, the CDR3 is TGTGCCAGCAGCCCCACGACAGGGTGGGAGACCCAGTACTTC.